The 26 T cell receptor beta chains below come from one sample, sequenced in a study of cytomegalovirus exposure and HLA in healthy donors. Only in-frame clones appear in the TCRdb table, and some are missing; sequencing was by immunoSEQ multiplex PCR. The table records fewer than 400,000 clones, approximately 88% of them present only once. Material: PBMCs. Receptors were obtained from a man younger than 40 in good health and CMV-seronegative.

The gene calls are TRBV10-1 and TRBJ2-1; a weak D match, TRBD2 (7 bases). V lost 10 bases and J lost 4, with 23 bases in between. Germline V CDR1 and CDR2: WNHNN, SYGVQD (reference sequence). The CDR3 contains 16 residues. In nucleotides, the CDR3 is TGCGCCACCTGGCGGAAGGGGGGGGGCTCGTACAATGAGCAGTTCTTC. Translated: CATWRKGGGSYNEQFF.

V is TRBV4-3 and J is TRBJ1-3, with no clear D. The CDR3 loop spans 14 amino acids. CDR1 is LGHNA, CDR2 YSLEER, per germline. Trimming took 0 bases from V and 4 from J, leaving 7 bases between them. CDR3 residues: CASSQDRNGNTIYF. CDR3 coding DNA: TGCGCCAGCAGCCAAGACAGAAACGGAAACACCATATATTTT.

The CDR3 nucleotides read TGTGCCACCGACCGGGACAGTCACTACAATGAGCAGTTCTTC. Translating gives CATDRDSHYNEQFF. The chain links TRBV6-1 to TRBJ2-1, with 7 bases fitting TRBD1. Per germline, CDR1 MNHNS and CDR2 SASEGT. V was pared by 10 bases and J by 3 bases, with 9 bases of the junction left unmatched. The CDR3 runs to 14 residues.

This chain uses TRBV5-1 with TRBJ2-3; 8 bases line up with TRBD2. With 0 bases clipped from V and 3 bases from J, the junction kept 6 bases outside the gene matches. Germline CDR1 SGHRS, CDR2 YFSETQ. The CDR3 has 16 amino acids. The CDR3 sequence is CASSLESAGGTDTQYF. The CDR3 DNA sequence: TGCGCCAGCAGCTTGGAGTCGGCGGGGGGTACAGATACGCAGTATTTT.

The chain has TRBV5-4 and TRBJ2-5; D may be TRBD2 (6 bases). Trimming removed 0 bases at V and 1 base at J, with 13 bases between. This CDR3 is built from 16 residues. CDR1 is SGHNT and CDR2 is YYREEE in the germline V gene (reference sequence). The CDR3 sequence is CASSLAGVGLQETQYF. Here the CDR3 DNA reads TGTGCCAGCAGCTTGGCGGGGGTCGGACTCCAAGAGACCCAGTACTTC.

The V call is TRBV5-1, the J call TRBJ1-1; 7 bases are a match to TRBD1. The CDR3 length is 14 residues. Germline CDR1 and CDR2: SGHRS and YFSETQ. V lost 4 bases to trimming and J lost 0 bases; unmatched junction nucleotides: 3. The CDR3 DNA sequence: TGCGCCAGCAGCCGGACAGGCTTGAACACTGAAGCTTTCTTT. Protein product: CASSRTGLNTEAFF.

The chain recombines TRBV5-4 with TRBJ1-1; 11 positions match TRBD1. Germline V gene sequence: CDR1 SGHNT, CDR2 YYREEE (reference sequence). The CDR3 has 15 amino acids. After removal of 4 bases from V and 1 base from J, the junction contained 3 bases not matched to a gene. The CDR3 DNA reads as TGTGCCAGCAGCGAGGACAGGGGGCGGAACACTGAAGCTTTCTTT. Translation: CASSEDRGRNTEAFF.

The chain recombines TRBV18 with TRBJ1-1; maybe TRBD1 (6 bases). Trimming took off 3 bases at V and 4 bases at J, with 15 bases between the two ends. CDR1 is KGHSH and CDR2 is LQKENI in the germline V gene. The CDR3 has 15 residues. As DNA, the CDR3 is TGTGCCAGCTCACCTTCGGGGGGGCAGGGCACTGAAGCTTTCTTT. As protein: CASSPSGGQGTEAFF.

The chain combines TRBV13 with TRBJ1-2, with D maybe TRBD1 (6 bases). In germline, CDR1 is PRHDT, CDR2 FYEKMQ (reference sequence). The CDR3 is made up of 12 amino acids. The V end lost 5 bases, the J end lost 7 bases, and 11 bases lay between the germline ends. CDR3 region: CASSTRGGGYTF. The CDR3 DNA reads as TGTGCCAGCAGCACCCGAGGGGGTGGCTACACCTTC.

The V and J genes are TRBV11-1 and TRBJ2-7; 9 bases align to TRBD1. Germline V gives CDR1 SGHAT, CDR2 FQDESV (reference sequence). V trimming: 1 base; J trimming: 1 base; junction bases outside the gene matches: 5. The CDR3 spans 16 residues. DNA for the CDR3: TGTGCCAGCAGCTTAGGGGGACAGGGCCCATCCTACGAGCAGTACTTC. Amino acid sequence: CASSLGGQGPSYEQYF.

This sequence joins TRBV2 and TRBJ1-6; D is perhaps TRBD1 (5 bases). The germline V and J ends were trimmed by 6 bases and 10 bases, with 25 bases remaining between them. Germline V gene lookup returns CDR1 SNHLY and CDR2 FYNNEI. The CDR3 runs to 17 residues. The CDR3 sequence is CASSLTAGITAGSPLHF. The CDR3 coding sequence is TGTGCCAGCAGCCTTACCGCAGGGATCACAGCGGGGTCACCCCTCCACTTT. Variable domain in full (rest from reference TRBV2 and TRBJ1-6): EPEVTQTPSHQVTQMGQEVILRCVPISNHLYFYWYRQILGQKVEFLVSFYNNEISEKSEIFDDQFSVERPDGSNFTLKIRSTKLEDSAMYFCASSLTAGITAGSPLHFGNGTRLTVT.

The chain couples TRBV5-6 to TRBJ1-3; 7 bases are shared with TRBD1. CDR3 length: 16 amino acids. Germline assignment: CDR1 SGHDT and CDR2 YYEEEE. The trim removed 3 bases at V and 0 bases at J, leaving 6 bases unmatched. This CDR3 reads CASSSLGQHSGNTIYF. CDR3 nucleotides: TGTGCCAGCAGCTCATTGGGACAGCACTCTGGAAACACCATATATTTT.

The chain joins TRBV5-1 to TRBJ2-6; the D gene is possibly TRBD1 (6 bases). The germline V gene has CDR1 SGHRS and CDR2 YFSETQ. This CDR3 has 18 amino acids. V was cut by 2 bases and J by 0 bases, with 15 bases left in between. The CDR3 DNA is TGCGCCAGCAGCTTTACAGGGTATTCCCTCTCTGGGGCCAACGTCCTGACTTTC. Its translation: CASSFTGYSLSGANVLTF.

The chain recombines TRBV10-1 with TRBJ1-6; 7 bases fit TRBD1. The junction had 0 bases not matched to a gene; V was cut back by 3 bases and J by 7 bases. CDR1 WNHNN and CDR2 SYGVQD come from the germline V gene (reference sequence). This CDR3 is 13 amino acids long. CDR3 residues: CASSEQGNSPLHF. The CDR3 nucleotides read TGCGCCAGCAGTGAACAGGGGAATTCACCCCTCCACTTT.

The chain has TRBV2 and TRBJ2-1; 9 bases match TRBD1. V was pared by 8 bases and J by 6 bases, with 5 bases of the junction left unmatched. Germline lookup yields CDR1 SNHLY and CDR2 FYNNEI. The CDR3 length is 13 residues. CDR3 protein: CASGRDRVNEQFF. The CDR3 coding sequence is TGTGCCAGCGGGCGGGACAGGGTCAATGAGCAGTTCTTC.

CDR3 sequence (DNA): TGTGCCAGCAATACCGGGACTAGCGGGGTCCCCAGGCAGTTCTTC. It codes for CASNTGTSGVPRQFF. The chain employs TRBV6-1 and TRBJ2-1; 13 positions match TRBD2. This CDR3 comprises 15 residues. Germline CDR1 is MNHNS and CDR2 is SASEGT. V lost 7 bases and J lost 12; bases outside the gene matches: 12.

As regards this clone: Other DNA sequences in the sample encode the same CDR3. This chain joins TRBV11-2 and TRBJ1-5; D not resolved. This CDR3 spans 14 amino acids. CDR1 and CDR2 (germline): SGHAT, FQNNGV. V was clipped by 1 base and J by 2 bases, with 6 bases between them. CDR3 loop: CASSLVGGNQPQHF. Here the CDR3 DNA reads TGTGCCAGCAGCTTAGTGGGAGGCAATCAGCCCCAGCATTTT.

CDR3 in amino acids: CASSGTGVTNEKLFF. The CDR3 DNA follows: TGTGCCAGCAGCGGGACAGGGGTAACTAATGAAAAACTGTTTTTT. V is TRBV6-6 and J is TRBJ1-4, with 10 bases fitting TRBD1. The V and J ends lost 6 bases and 1 base, in that order; junction bases with no gene match: 2. Germline CDR1 MNHNY, CDR2 SVGAGI (reference sequence). The CDR3 is 15 amino acids.

This clone has a handful of counts. The rearrangement links TRBV6-7 to TRBJ1-5, with 9 bases identical to TRBD1. TRBV6-7 is an open reading frame, and its role is uncertain. The V and J ends lost 2 bases and 3 bases, in that order; junction bases with no gene match: 5. This CDR3 region has 16 residues. CDR3 DNA: TGTGCCAGCAGTTACCGCAGACAGGGGGTCAATCAGCCCCAGCATTTT. Its translation: CASSYRRQGVNQPQHF.

The chain is built from TRBV2 and TRBJ2-5, with D possibly matching TRBD1 (6 bases). Trimming took 7 bases from V and 5 from J, leaving 29 bases between them. This CDR3 has 18 residues. Germline V gene data show CDR1 as SNHLY and CDR2 as FYNNEI. The DNA of the CDR3 is TGTGCCAGCAAGCGCCCTGGGGGACAATATAGGGGCGAGGAGACCCAGTACTTC. It yields the protein CASKRPGGQYRGEETQYF.

This sequence joins TRBV7-2 and TRBJ2-1, with TRBD2 identical over 10 bases. Per the germline V gene, CDR1 is SGHTA and CDR2 is FQGNSA. The V and J ends lost 4 bases and 5 bases, in that order; junction bases with no gene match: 11. The CDR3 consists of 17 residues. Written as DNA, the CDR3 is TGTGCCAGCAGCTATATCCCGCTAGCGGGGGAGCACAATGAGCAGTTCTTC. Translation: CASSYIPLAGEHNEQFF.

The V gene is TRBV6-5, the J gene TRBJ1-1; D ambiguous. This CDR3 region has 14 residues. The germline V gene has CDR1 MNHEY and CDR2 SVGAGI. V lost 2 bases, J lost 1 base, and 8 bases lay in between. CDR3 bases: TGTGCCAGCAGTTACCCAACAAGGAACACTGAAGCTTTCTTT. Protein product: CASSYPTRNTEAFF.

This sequence joins TRBV7-9 and TRBJ2-7; 9 bases are a match to TRBD1. The germline gives CDR1 SEHNR, CDR2 FQNEAQ (reference sequence). With V trimmed by 7 bases and J by 5 bases, 9 bases remained unmatched. The CDR3 sequence is 14 residues long. In DNA, the CDR3 is TGTGCCAGCACCGACCGGGACAGGGCCCACGAGCAGTACTTC. It codes for CASTDRDRAHEQYF.

This clone appeared a few times. This chain joins TRBV21-1 and TRBJ2-1; TRBD1 was called by the table and not checked on the DNA. TRBV21-1 is a pseudogene segment. The length of the CDR3 is 17 residues. Here the CDR3 reads CASSKGGGQGRLGEQFF. CDR3 DNA sequence: TGTGCCAGCAGCAAAGGGGGTGGGCAGGGAAGGTTAGGTGAGCAGTTCTTC.

V usage is TRBV5-4 and J usage is TRBJ1-4; D is undetermined. The CDR3 sequence is 14 residues long. V shed 4 bases and J shed 3 bases, with 10 bases lying between them. Germline loops: CDR1 SGHNT, CDR2 YYREEE (reference sequence). The CDR3 region has the DNA TGTGCCAGCAGCACCGGGATATCTAATGAAAAACTGTTTTTT. Protein sequence: CASSTGISNEKLFF.

The chain uses TRBV29-1 and TRBJ1-3, with TRBD1 as a possible D gene (5 bases). Germline loops: CDR1 SQVTM, CDR2 ANQGSEA. Deletions cut 4 bases from V and 4 bases from J, with 8 bases between. The CDR3 is 12 amino acids. The CDR3 DNA follows: TGCAGCGTTGGGCAGGGCGGAAACACCATATATTTT. Encoded protein: CSVGQGGNTIYF. Filled out from reference TRBV29-1 and TRBJ1-3, the complete variable domain reads SAVISQKPSRDICQRGTSLTIQCQVDSQVTMMFWYRQQPGQSLTLIATANQGSEATYESGFVIDKFPISRPNLTFSTLTVSNMSPEDSSIYLCSVGQGGNTIYFGEGSWLTVV.